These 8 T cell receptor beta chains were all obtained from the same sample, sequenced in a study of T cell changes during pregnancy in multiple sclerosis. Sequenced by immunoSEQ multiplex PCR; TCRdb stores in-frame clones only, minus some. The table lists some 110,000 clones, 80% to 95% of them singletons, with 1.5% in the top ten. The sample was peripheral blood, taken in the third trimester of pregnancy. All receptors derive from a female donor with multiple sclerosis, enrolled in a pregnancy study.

The CDR3 protein is CASSSWGDYGYTF. CDR3 in DNA: TGTGCCAGCAGCTCCTGGGGAGATTATGGCTACACCTTC. The chain recombines TRBV7-9 with TRBJ1-2; no clear D gene. V shed 4 bases and J shed 5 bases, with 11 bases lying between them. The CDR3 has 13 residues. Germline V gene data show CDR1 as SEHNR and CDR2 as FQNEAQ (reference sequence). Using reference TRBV7-9 and TRBJ1-2 for the parts outside the CDR3, the full variable domain is DTGVSQNPRHKITKRGQNVTFRCDPISEHNRLYWYRQTLGQGPEFLTYFQNEAQLEKSRLLSDRFSAERPKGSFSTLEIQRTEQGDSAMYLCASSSWGDYGYTFGSGTRLTVV.

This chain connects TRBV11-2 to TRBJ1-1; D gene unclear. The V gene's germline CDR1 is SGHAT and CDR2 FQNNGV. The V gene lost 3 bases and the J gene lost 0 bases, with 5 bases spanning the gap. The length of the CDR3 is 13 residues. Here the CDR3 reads CASSFYLNTEAFF. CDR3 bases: TGTGCCAGCAGCTTTTACTTGAACACTGAAGCTTTCTTT.

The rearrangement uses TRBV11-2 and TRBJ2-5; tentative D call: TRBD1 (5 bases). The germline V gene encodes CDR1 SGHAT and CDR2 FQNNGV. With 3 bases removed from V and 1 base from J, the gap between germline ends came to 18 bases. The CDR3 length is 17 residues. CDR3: CASSFRPMTAAQETQYF. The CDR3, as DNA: TGTGCCAGCAGCTTTCGCCCGATGACAGCCGCCCAAGAGACCCAGTACTTC.

CDR3 amino acids: CATSRALTGTGAKLFF. CDR3 bases: TGTGCCACCAGCAGAGCTCTGACAGGCACCGGGGCAAAACTGTTTTTT. V and J are TRBV15 and TRBJ1-4; tentatively, D is TRBD1 (6 bases). Germline-derived CDR1 and CDR2 are LNHNV and YYDKDF (reference sequence). Trimming removed 1 base at V and 10 bases at J, with 19 bases between. This CDR3 has 16 amino acids.

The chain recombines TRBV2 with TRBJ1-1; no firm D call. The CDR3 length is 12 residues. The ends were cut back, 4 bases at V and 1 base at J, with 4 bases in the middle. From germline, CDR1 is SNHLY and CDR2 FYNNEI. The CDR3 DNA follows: TGTGCCAGCAGTGGAGGGAACACTGAAGCTTTCTTT. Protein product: CASSGGNTEAFF.

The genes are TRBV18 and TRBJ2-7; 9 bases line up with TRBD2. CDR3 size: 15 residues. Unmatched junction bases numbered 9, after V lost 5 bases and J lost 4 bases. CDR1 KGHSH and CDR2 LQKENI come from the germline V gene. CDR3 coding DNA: TGTGCCAGCTCAGACCAGGGACTAGCTACGTACGAGCAGTACTTC. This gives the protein CASSDQGLATYEQYF.

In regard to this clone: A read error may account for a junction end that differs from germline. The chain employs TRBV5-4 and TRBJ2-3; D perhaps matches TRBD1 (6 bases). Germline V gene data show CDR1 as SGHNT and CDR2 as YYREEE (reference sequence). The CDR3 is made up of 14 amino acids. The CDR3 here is CAGRGHLSTDTQYF. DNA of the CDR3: TGTGCCGGCAGGGGACACCTTAGCACAGATACGCAGTATTTT.

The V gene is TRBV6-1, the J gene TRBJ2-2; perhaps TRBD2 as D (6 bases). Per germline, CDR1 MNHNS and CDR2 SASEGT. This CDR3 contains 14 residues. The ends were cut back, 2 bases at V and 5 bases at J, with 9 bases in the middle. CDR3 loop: CASSESSGTGELFF. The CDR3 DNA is TGTGCCAGCAGTGAATCGAGCGGGACCGGGGAGCTGTTTTTT.